This T cell receptor beta chain derives from a study of Graves' ophthalmopathy and Graves' hyperthyroidism. What supplied the PBMCs was roughly 10 ml of fresh peripheral blood. Amplified material comprised TCR beta CDR3 regions derived from RNA transcripts. The first round was an RT-PCR with HTBI primers, and the second round was a multiplex PCR. A single record per CDR3 protein comes from TCRdb applying MiXCR to the multiplex PCR reads. The sample carries some 350,000 distinct CDR3 sequences, 17% recorded once. This clonotype was seen many times. This clonotype was sampled from an adult woman with stable Graves' hyperthyroidism. Sequenced input: peripheral blood.

CDR3 coding DNA: TGTGCCAGCAGCCCGACTAGCGGGAGAACCGAGCAGTACTTC. This sequence encodes CASSPTSGRTEQYF. The chain is built from TRBV7-2 and TRBJ2-7; TRBD2 matches at 12 bases. This CDR3 spans 14 amino acids. Germline V lookup: CDR1 SGHTA, CDR2 FQGNSA. The V gene end was trimmed by 5 bases and the J gene end by 6 bases; junction bases not matched to a gene: 5.